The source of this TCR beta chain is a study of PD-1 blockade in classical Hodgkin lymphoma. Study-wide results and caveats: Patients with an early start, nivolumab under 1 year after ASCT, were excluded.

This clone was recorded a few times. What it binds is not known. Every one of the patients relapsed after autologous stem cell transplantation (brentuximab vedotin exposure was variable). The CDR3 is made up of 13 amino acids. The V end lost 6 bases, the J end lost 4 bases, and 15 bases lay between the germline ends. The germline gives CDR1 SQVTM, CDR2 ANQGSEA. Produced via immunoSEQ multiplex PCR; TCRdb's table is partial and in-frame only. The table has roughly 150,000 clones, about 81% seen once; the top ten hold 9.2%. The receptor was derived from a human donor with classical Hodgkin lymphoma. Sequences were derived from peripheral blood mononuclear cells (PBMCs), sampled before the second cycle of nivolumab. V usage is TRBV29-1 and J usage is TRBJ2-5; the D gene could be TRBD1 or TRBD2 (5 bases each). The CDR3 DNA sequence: TGCAGCGTCCGGGACCCTGTCCGAGAGACCCAGTACTTC. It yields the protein CSVRDPVRETQYF.